This is a list of T cell receptor beta chains from one sample in a study of T cells in Graves' hyperthyroidism and ophthalmopathy. TCRdb re-called the multiplex PCR reads with MiXCR, one entry per CDR3 protein. The table has almost 600,000 distinct CDR3 sequences, around 13% seen once. Sequencing was done on a sample of blood. All receptors derive from a woman in her twenties or thirties with Graves' hyperthyroidism that later progressed to Graves' ophthalmopathy. CDR3s include the opening cysteine and the closing phenylalanine or tryptophan. A D gene is named only where the DNA matches it firmly. Clone size is not always given. Where it is, it says once, few, many or a class for expanded clones.

V: TRBV7-2
J: TRBJ2-3
size: few
D: .
DNA: TGTGCCAGCAGCTCCCCGTGGGGAGGAGATACGCAGTATTTT
CDR3: CASSSPWGGDTQYF

V: TRBV28
J: TRBJ1-6
size: many
D: TRBD1
DNA: TGTGCCAGCAGTTTCCCCGAGACAGGGTGGACCTCACCCCTCCACTTT
CDR3: CASSFPETGWTSPLHF

V: TRBV20-1
J: TRBJ2-1
size: many
D: TRBD1
DNA: TGCAGTGCTGCGTCCCTCTGGACAGGAAGGTTTGTCCATGAGCAGTTCTTC
CDR3: CSAASLWTGRFVHEQFF

V: TRBV18
J: TRBJ2-1
size: many
D: TRBD2
DNA: TGTGCCAGCTCACCCGGCCGGGAGGCCCCTTGGAATGAGCAGTTCTTC
CDR3: CASSPGREAPWNEQFF

V: TRBV12-3/TRBV12-4
J: TRBJ1-3
size: many
D: .
DNA: TGTGCCAGCAGTTTTTTAAACACCATATATTTT
CDR3: CASSFLNTIYF

V: TRBV7-3
J: TRBJ1-1
size: .
D: .
DNA: TGTGCCAGCAGCCCACAGACAGGCCCGAACACTGAAGCTTTCTTT
CDR3: CASSPQTGPNTEAFF

V: TRBV11-3
J: TRBJ2-3
size: .
D: .
DNA: TGTGCCAGCAGCCTCAAAGGGGCCAGGGCCATAGATACGCAGTATTTT
CDR3: CASSLKGARAIDTQYF

V: TRBV28
J: TRBJ2-7
size: few
D: .
DNA: TGTGCCAGCAGTCGGGCCCAGACAAGCGACGAGCAGTACTTC
CDR3: CASSRAQTSDEQYF

V: TRBV5-1
J: TRBJ2-5
size: .
D: TRBD2
DNA: TGCGCCAGCAGCTTGGTGGGACTAGCGGGAGACGAGACCCAGTACTTC
CDR3: CASSLVGLAGDETQYF

V: TRBV2
J: TRBJ1-5
size: many
D: .
DNA: TGTGCCAGCAGTGAAACCGTGAATCAGCCCCAGCATTTT
CDR3: CASSETVNQPQHF

V: TRBV4-1
J: TRBJ2-5
size: many
D: .
DNA: TGCGCCAGCAGCCAAGTGGGGACAACACAAGAGACCCAGTACTTC
CDR3: CASSQVGTTQETQYF

V: TRBV4-3
J: TRBJ2-2
size: .
D: .
DNA: TGCGCCAGCAGCCAAGATGGGAGCGGGCCCTACACCGGGGAGCTGTTTTTT
CDR3: CASSQDGSGPYTGELFF

V: TRBV6-1
J: TRBJ2-7
size: many
D: .
DNA: TGTGCCAGCAGTGAGCGGCCCTACGAGCAGTACTTC
CDR3: CASSERPYEQYF

V: TRBV6-1
J: TRBJ2-7
size: .
D: TRBD2
DNA: TGTGCCAGCAGTGAAGCGCTTCGGGAGGGTGGGGCCTACGAGCAGTACTTC
CDR3: CASSEALREGGAYEQYF

V: TRBV12-3/TRBV12-4
J: TRBJ2-7
size: many
D: .
DNA: TGTGCCAGCAGTCGAGCGTCATTTTCGTGGGACGAGCAGTACTTC
CDR3: CASSRASFSWDEQYF

V: TRBV24-1
J: TRBJ2-5
size: many
D: .
DNA: TGTGCCACCAGTGATTTGACGGCCCAAGAGACCCAGTACTTC
CDR3: CATSDLTAQETQYF

V: TRBV6-2/TRBV6-3
J: TRBJ2-7
size: many
D: .
DNA: TGTGCCAGCGCCAGAAGCTCCTACGAGCAGTACTTC
CDR3: CASARSSYEQYF

V: TRBV5-1
J: TRBJ1-6
size: few
D: .
DNA: TGCGCCAGCAGCTCCTCAGCAGGGCCACCCCTCCACTTT
CDR3: CASSSSAGPPLHF

V: TRBV6-1
J: TRBJ1-1
size: many
D: .
DNA: TGTGCCAGCAGTGTCTCAATAAACACTGAAGCTTTCTTT
CDR3: CASSVSINTEAFF

V: TRBV12-3/TRBV12-4
J: TRBJ2-7
size: many
D: .
DNA: TGTGCCAGCAGTTTAATTGAGGACGGCGAGCAGTACTTC
CDR3: CASSLIEDGEQYF

V: TRBV9
J: TRBJ2-1
size: many
D: TRBD2
DNA: TGTGCCAGCAGCGTAGCTACTTTTGGACTAGCGGGAGACAATGAGCAGTTCTTC
CDR3: CASSVATFGLAGDNEQFF

V: TRBV19
J: TRBJ1-5
size: .
D: .
DNA: TGTGCCAGTAGTATAGGTGGGCCGGGGTCGGGGAATCAGCCCCAGCATTTT
CDR3: CASSIGGPGSGNQPQHF

V: TRBV2
J: TRBJ1-1
size: many
D: .
DNA: TGTGCCAGCAATATACTGCTGAACACTGAAGCTTTCTTT
CDR3: CASNILLNTEAFF

V: TRBV6-2/TRBV6-3
J: TRBJ2-1
size: .
D: .
DNA: TGTGCCAGCAGTCCCCCCCAGCAGCGGGTATCCAATGAGCAGTTCTTC
CDR3: CASSPPQQRVSNEQFF

V: TRBV6-2/TRBV6-3
J: TRBJ2-1
size: many
D: TRBD2
DNA: TGTGCCAGCAGCCCTCCCGAGCGGGAGTTCGTTAATGAGCAGTTCTTC
CDR3: CASSPPEREFVNEQFF

V: TRBV18
J: TRBJ1-4
size: many
D: .
DNA: TGTGCCAGCTCACCACCGGCCGGTCCTGAAAAACTGTTTTTT
CDR3: CASSPPAGPEKLFF

V: TRBV4-1
J: TRBJ2-7
size: .
D: TRBD2
DNA: TGCGCCAGCAGCCAGGTAGCGGGAGGGATCTACGAGCAGTACTTC
CDR3: CASSQVAGGIYEQYF

V: TRBV5-1
J: TRBJ1-1
size: many
D: .
DNA: TGCGCCAGCAGCGCCGCCGGGACAAACACTGAAGCTTTCTTT
CDR3: CASSAAGTNTEAFF

V: TRBV6-1
J: TRBJ2-1
size: many
D: .
DNA: TGTGCCAGCACGAGAGGGGCGGGTCACAATGAGCAGTTCTTC
CDR3: CASTRGAGHNEQFF

V: TRBV20-1
J: TRBJ2-2
size: many
D: .
DNA: TGCAGTGCTAGATACGGAGACACCGGGGAGCTGTTTTTT
CDR3: CSARYGDTGELFF

V: TRBV20-1
J: TRBJ2-7
size: few
D: .
DNA: TGCGGTGCTAGAGATTTTTCCAGCCCCCTCGGCGAGCAGTACTTC
CDR3: CGARDFSSPLGEQYF

V: TRBV20-1
J: TRBJ1-1
size: .
D: .
DNA: TGCAGCGCGGGCAGGGAGACTAACACTGAAGCTTTCTTT
CDR3: CSAGRETNTEAFF

V: TRBV20-1
J: TRBJ2-2
size: .
D: TRBD2
DNA: TGCAGTGCCGGGCGGGAGGGGTACACCGGGGAGCTGTTTTTT
CDR3: CSAGREGYTGELFF

V: TRBV7-3
J: TRBJ1-1
size: many
D: TRBD1
DNA: TGTGCCAGCACAAGCCGGGACAGGGGGTTACGACACACTGAAGCTTTCTTT
CDR3: CASTSRDRGLRHTEAFF

V: TRBV27
J: TRBJ2-7
size: many
D: .
DNA: TGTGCCAGCAGTAACAGGGAGTCGGCATACGAGCAGTACTTC
CDR3: CASSNRESAYEQYF

V: TRBV13
J: TRBJ2-2
size: few
D: TRBD2
DNA: TGTGCCAGCAGCTTCTACAATAGCGGGACCGGGGAGCTGTTTTTT
CDR3: CASSFYNSGTGELFF

V: TRBV28
J: TRBJ2-7
size: many
D: TRBD1
DNA: TGTGCCAGCAGTTCTTCAGGGACAGGAGTATACGAGCAGTACTTC
CDR3: CASSSSGTGVYEQYF

V: TRBV20-1
J: TRBJ1-2
size: many
D: .
DNA: TGCAGTGCTAGACAGCTCGGGACATCGACCCACTATGGCTACACCTTC
CDR3: CSARQLGTSTHYGYTF

V: TRBV25-1
J: TRBJ1-1
size: many
D: .
DNA: TGTGCCAGCAGTAACCTCTTCTCGGGAAACACTGAAGCTTTCTTT
CDR3: CASSNLFSGNTEAFF

V: TRBV2
J: TRBJ2-7
size: many
D: .
DNA: TGTGCCAGCAGTGCTCTTGACATATCCTACGAGCAGTACTTC
CDR3: CASSALDISYEQYF

V: TRBV7-9
J: TRBJ2-2
size: few
D: .
DNA: TGTGCCAGCAGCCCGTGGGAGCTGTTTTTT
CDR3: CASSPWELFF

V: TRBV28
J: TRBJ2-1
size: many
D: .
DNA: TGTGCCAGCATCCTTAGGGGGTGGAATGAGCAGTTCTTC
CDR3: CASILRGWNEQFF

V: TRBV6-1
J: TRBJ1-1
size: many
D: .
DNA: TGTGCCAGCATCAAGCCCGGAGGGGCTGAAGCTTTCTTT
CDR3: CASIKPGGAEAFF

V: TRBV3-1
J: TRBJ1-1
size: many
D: .
DNA: TGTGCCAGCAGTCCCTCAAAGGGAATCACTGAAGCTTTCTTT
CDR3: CASSPSKGITEAFF

V: TRBV4-1
J: TRBJ1-6
size: .
D: .
DNA: TGCGCCAGCAGCCCCGGGACACCGGTCCACCGTATGTCACCCCTCCACTTT
CDR3: CASSPGTPVHRMSPLHF

V: TRBV12-3/TRBV12-4
J: TRBJ1-6
size: few
D: .
DNA: TGTGCCAGCAGTTTCAGCCGGGGTAATTCACCCCTCCACTTT
CDR3: CASSFSRGNSPLHF

V: TRBV12-3/TRBV12-4
J: TRBJ2-7
size: many
D: TRBD2
DNA: TGTGCCAGCAGCCTCGGGACTAATAAGGAGCAGTACTTC
CDR3: CASSLGTNKEQYF

V: TRBV5-4
J: TRBJ1-2
size: few
D: .
DNA: TGTGCCAGCAGCCAGACAGCCTATGGCTACACCTTC
CDR3: CASSQTAYGYTF

V: TRBV5-1
J: TRBJ2-7
size: few
D: .
DNA: TGCGCCAGCAGCTTGGGTTCGGAAACCTACGAGCAGTACTTC
CDR3: CASSLGSETYEQYF

V: TRBV18
J: TRBJ2-3
size: many
D: .
DNA: TGTGCCAGCTCAGCGGCAGGGAGGACGGATACGCAGTATTTT
CDR3: CASSAAGRTDTQYF

V: TRBV27
J: TRBJ2-3
size: .
D: TRBD2
DNA: TGTGCCAGCAGTTTGATAGCGGGAGCCGGGGCAGATACGCAGTATTTT
CDR3: CASSLIAGAGADTQYF

V: TRBV27
J: TRBJ1-6
size: .
D: .
DNA: TGTGCCAGCAGTGAGTTAAATTCACCCCTCCACTTT
CDR3: CASSELNSPLHF

V: TRBV20-1
J: TRBJ2-7
size: few
D: .
DNA: TGCAGTGCTAGAGATGGGCAGGGAAACTACGAGCAGTACTTC
CDR3: CSARDGQGNYEQYF

V: TRBV2
J: TRBJ2-1
size: .
D: TRBD1
DNA: TGTGCCAGCGCTGACGTGGGACAGGCCTACGAGCAGTTCTTC
CDR3: CASADVGQAYEQFF

V: TRBV2
J: TRBJ1-5
size: many
D: TRBD1
DNA: TGTGCCAGCAGAAAGACAGGGGATCAGCCCCAGCATTTT
CDR3: CASRKTGDQPQHF

V: TRBV5-8
J: TRBJ2-1
size: .
D: .
DNA: TGTGCCAGCAGCTTGGCCCCGGGACCCACCTACAATGAGCAGTTCTTC
CDR3: CASSLAPGPTYNEQFF

V: TRBV6-5
J: TRBJ2-2
size: few
D: .
DNA: TGTGCCAGCAGTTACTCGACACCCGGCTACACCGGGGAGCTGTTTTTT
CDR3: CASSYSTPGYTGELFF

V: TRBV5-5
J: TRBJ2-7
size: .
D: .
DNA: TGTGCCAGCGGGAGAGGAGTATCCTACGAGCAGTACTTC
CDR3: CASGRGVSYEQYF

V: TRBV6-5
J: TRBJ1-1
size: many
D: .
DNA: TGTGCCAGCAGTTACTCGAGGCAGTCCAACACTGAAGCTTTCTTT
CDR3: CASSYSRQSNTEAFF

V: TRBV24-1
J: TRBJ2-7
size: .
D: TRBD2
DNA: TGTGCCACCAGTAGCGGGAGCTCCTACGAGCAGTACTTC
CDR3: CATSSGSSYEQYF